This TCR beta chain was sequenced during a study of blood T cell repertoires in COVID-19. Overall study context: There were acute and convalescent COVID-19 samples, and they came from the United States, Italy and Spain. T cells, B-cell-depleted T cells, or PBMCs supplied cDNA or gDNA.

CDR3 length: 15 residues. Trimming took 4 bases from V and 5 from J, leaving 18 bases between them. Germline V gene data show CDR1 as SGDLS and CDR2 as YYNGEE. As handled by the study authors: Amplified reference gene primers provided the basis for estimating nucleated cell counts. The assay was immunoSEQ multiplex PCR, and TCRdb's table has in-frame clones only and misses some. The V and J calls and clone size are taken from that table; D and trimming were inferred from the DNA. Of some 190,000 clones listed, about four fifths are singletons. Input material: peripheral blood. J is TRBJ1-2 and V is TRBV9; a weak D match, TRBD1 (6 bases). The clonotype originates from a woman older than 75 with active or convalescent COVID-19. In DNA, the CDR3 is TGTGCCAGCAGCCGGGCGGACAGTCGTAGGTATGGCTACACCTTC. Its translation: CASSRADSRRYGYTF. Together with reference TRBV9 and TRBJ1-2, the CDR3 gives the full variable domain: DSGVTQTPKHLITATGQRVTLRCSPRSGDLSVYWYQQSLDQGLQFLIQYYNGEERAKGNILERFSAQQFPDLHSELNLSSLELGDSALYFCASSRADSRRYGYTFGSGTRLTVV.